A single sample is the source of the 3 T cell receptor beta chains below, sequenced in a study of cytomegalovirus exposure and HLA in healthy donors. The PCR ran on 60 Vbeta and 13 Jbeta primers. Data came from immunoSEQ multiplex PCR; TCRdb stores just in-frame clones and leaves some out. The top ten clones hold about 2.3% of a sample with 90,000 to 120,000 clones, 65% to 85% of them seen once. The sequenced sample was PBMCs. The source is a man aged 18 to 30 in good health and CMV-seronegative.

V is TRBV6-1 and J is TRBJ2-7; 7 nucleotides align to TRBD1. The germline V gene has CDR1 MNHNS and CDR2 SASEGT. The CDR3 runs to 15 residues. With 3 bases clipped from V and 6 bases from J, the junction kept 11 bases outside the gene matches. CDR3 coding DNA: TGTGCCAGCAGTGATCCCCGGGGTACAGGGGCCGAGCAGTACTTC. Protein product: CASSDPRGTGAEQYF.

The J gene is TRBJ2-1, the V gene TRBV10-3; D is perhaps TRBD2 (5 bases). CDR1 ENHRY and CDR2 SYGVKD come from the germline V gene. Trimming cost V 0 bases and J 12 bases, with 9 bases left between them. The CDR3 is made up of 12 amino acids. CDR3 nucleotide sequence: TGTGCCATCAGTGAGTCTATTGGAGGGCAGTTCTTC. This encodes CAISESIGGQFF.

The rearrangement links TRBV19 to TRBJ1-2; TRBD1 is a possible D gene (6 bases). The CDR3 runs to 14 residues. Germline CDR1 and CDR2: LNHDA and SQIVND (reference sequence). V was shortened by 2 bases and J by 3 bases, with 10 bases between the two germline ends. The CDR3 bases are TGTGCCAGTAGTATAACCAGGGGCGACTATGGCTACACCTTC. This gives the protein CASSITRGDYGYTF.